This T cell receptor (beta chain) was sequenced in a study of T cell clonality in common variable immunodeficiency. Most patients and controls had Caucasian heritage. Study results and caveats: Patient heterogeneity in the CVID cohort limited correlations between repertoire features and clinical complications. The cause of increased CVID clonality remains unclear without subpopulation sequencing.

The protocol was immunoSEQ multiplex PCR, while the TCRdb copy is restricted to in-frame clones and leaves out a portion. Listed for the sample are approximately 60,000 clones, none seen a single time. On this clone: Its cognate antigen is unknown. With a much larger clone just one base away, this may be a read error. Read coverage stops 3 residues before the CDR3 terminus; the germline J gene supplies the remainder. The same CDR3 arises from other DNA sequences in this sample as well.

The germline CDR1 and CDR2 sequences are SGHKS and YYEKEE (reference sequence). The CDR3 covers 13 residues. The ends lost 4 bases at V and 6 bases at J; junction bases unmatched: 6. This clonotype originated in a person aged 18 to 69 in good health. Sequenced input: peripheral blood mononuclear cells. This chain links TRBV5-5 with TRBJ1-2; 7 nucleotides agree with TRBD1. CDR3 sequence: CASSPTGEDGYTF. The sequenced CDR3 bases are TGTGCCAGCAGCCCTACAGGGGAAGATGGC. Supplemented by reference TRBV5-5 and TRBJ1-2, the full variable domain reads DAGVTQSPTHLIKTRGQQVTLRCSPISGHKSVSWYQQVLGQGPQFIFQYYEKEERGRGNFPDRFSARQFPNYSSELNVNALLLGDSALYLCASSPTGEDGYTFGSGTRLTVV.